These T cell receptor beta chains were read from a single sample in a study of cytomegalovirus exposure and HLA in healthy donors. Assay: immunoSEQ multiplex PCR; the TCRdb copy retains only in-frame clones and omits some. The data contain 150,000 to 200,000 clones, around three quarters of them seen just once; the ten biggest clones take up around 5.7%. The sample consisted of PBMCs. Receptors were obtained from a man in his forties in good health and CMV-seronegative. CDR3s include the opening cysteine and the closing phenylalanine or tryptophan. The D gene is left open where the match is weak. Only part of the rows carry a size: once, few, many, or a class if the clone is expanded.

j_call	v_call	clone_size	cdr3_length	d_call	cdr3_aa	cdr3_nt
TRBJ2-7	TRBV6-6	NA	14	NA	CASSYPLGTGEQYF	TGTGCCAGCAGTTACCCGTTGGGGACTGGCGAGCAGTACTTC
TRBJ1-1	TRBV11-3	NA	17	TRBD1	CASSSGQGVRMNTEAFF	TGTGCCAGCAGCTCAGGACAGGGGGTCCGCATGAACACTGAAGCTTTCTTT
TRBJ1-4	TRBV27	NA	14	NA	CASSLGGLDEKLFF	TGTGCCAGCAGTTTGGGGGGGCTCGATGAAAAACTGTTTTTT
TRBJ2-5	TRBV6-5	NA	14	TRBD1	CASSKQTGGETQYF	TGTGCCAGCAGTAAACAGACAGGGGGAGAGACCCAGTACTTC
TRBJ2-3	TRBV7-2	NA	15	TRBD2	CAGSSRAGVTDTQYF	TGTGCCGGCAGCTCCCGAGCGGGGGTCACAGATACGCAGTATTTT
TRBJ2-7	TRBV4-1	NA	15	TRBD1	CASSQTGTGIYEQYF	TGCGCCAGCAGCCAGACCGGGACAGGGATCTACGAGCAGTACTTC
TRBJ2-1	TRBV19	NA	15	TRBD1	CASSPGQGPYNEQFF	TGTGCCAGTAGTCCGGGACAGGGACCCTACAATGAGCAGTTCTTC
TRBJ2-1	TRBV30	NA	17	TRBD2	CAWEPGLAISSYNEQFF	TGTGCCTGGGAGCCGGGACTAGCTATCAGCTCCTACAATGAGCAGTTCTTC
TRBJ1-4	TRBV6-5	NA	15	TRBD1	CASRAPGTGIEKLFF	TGTGCCAGCAGAGCCCCCGGGACAGGGATTGAAAAACTGTTTTTT
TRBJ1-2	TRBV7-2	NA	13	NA	CASSRWRVNGYTF	TGTGCCAGCAGCCGCTGGAGGGTTAACGGCTACACCTTC
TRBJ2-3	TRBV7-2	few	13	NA	CASSVLSTDTQYF	TGTGCCAGCAGCGTTCTTAGCACAGATACGCAGTATTTT
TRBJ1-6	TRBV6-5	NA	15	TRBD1	CASSRGTGVNSPLHF	TGTGCCAGCAGTCGGGGGACAGGGGTTAATTCACCCCTCCACTTT
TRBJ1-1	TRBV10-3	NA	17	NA	CAISVEGDPGMRTEAFF	TGTGCCATCAGTGTGGAAGGAGACCCGGGGATGAGGACTGAAGCTTTCTTT
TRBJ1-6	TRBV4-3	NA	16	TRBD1	CASSQDLGTANSPLHF	TGCGCCAGCAGCCAAGACCTAGGGACAGCGAATTCACCCCTCCACTTT
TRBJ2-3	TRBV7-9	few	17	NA	CASSSETGTLMDDTQYF	TGTGCCAGCAGCTCTGAAACCGGGACTCTGATGGACGATACGCAGTATTTT
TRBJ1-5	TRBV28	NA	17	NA	CASSLFRSTGGNQPQHF	TGTGCCAGCAGTTTATTTAGGTCCACCGGGGGCAATCAGCCCCAGCATTTT
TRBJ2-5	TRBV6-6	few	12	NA	CASSYRGETQYF	TGTGCCAGCAGTTACAGAGGAGAGACCCAGTACTTC
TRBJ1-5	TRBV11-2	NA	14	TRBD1	CASSSGTGNQPQHF	TGTGCCAGCAGTTCCGGGACAGGCAATCAGCCCCAGCATTTT
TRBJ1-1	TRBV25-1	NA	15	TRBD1	CASSELKTGGFEAFF	TGTGCCAGCAGTGAATTAAAGACAGGGGGCTTTGAAGCTTTCTTT
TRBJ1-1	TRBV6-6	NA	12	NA	CASRPRGTEAFF	TGTGCCAGCAGGCCCAGGGGCACTGAAGCTTTCTTT
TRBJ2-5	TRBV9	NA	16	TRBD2	CASSKNAGGPGETQYF	TGTGCCAGCAGTAAGAATGCGGGGGGGCCGGGAGAGACCCAGTACTTC